Listed below are T cell receptor beta chains from one sample, sequenced in a study of T-cell memory formation after mild COVID-19. TCRdb reanalysed the 5' RACE reads using MiXCR and keeps one entry per CDR3 protein. The table records fewer than 550,000 distinct CDR3 sequences, around 18% of them present only once. The sample consisted of PBMCs or a T cell subset sorted from them (not recorded which). Receptors originate from an adult woman who had mild COVID-19 (a few samples of this study predate the infection). Cell type and time point are not known. Both conserved end residues are part of each CDR3. D genes are given only for firm matches.

.,13,TRBV3-1,TRBJ1-6,CASTELIGSPLHF
.,11,TRBV12-3/TRBV12-4,TRBJ1-1,CASTRSTEAFF
TRBD1,16,TRBV24-1,TRBJ2-6,CATSDSGQGKANVLTF
TRBD1,17,TRBV7-7,TRBJ2-3,CASSLVRRDRVTDTQYF
.,12,TRBV6-1,TRBJ2-7,CASSPYAYEQYF
TRBD1,12,TRBV20-1,TRBJ1-2,CSADRVRYGYTF
TRBD2,14,TRBV24-1,TRBJ2-3,CATSELAGTDTQYF
.,11,TRBV20-1,TRBJ2-7,CSARDAYEQYF
.,16,TRBV20-1,TRBJ1-4,CSARGHKGGSNEKLFF
.,13,TRBV24-1,TRBJ1-5,CATRPGAGQPQHF
TRBD2,14,TRBV6-6,TRBJ2-1,CASRLAGEYNEQFF
.,15,TRBV20-1,TRBJ2-1,CSARPRGEPNNEQFF
TRBD2,16,TRBV12-3/TRBV12-4,TRBJ2-5,CASSFAGSGVLETQYF
.,13,TRBV12-3/TRBV12-4,TRBJ1-2,CASSFASFYGYTF
TRBD2,14,TRBV7-2,TRBJ2-1,CASRTGLRFNEQFF
TRBD2,14,TRBV7-8,TRBJ2-1,CASSRTSGVARQFF
.,13,TRBV12-3/TRBV12-4,TRBJ2-1,CASSLTQSNEQFF
TRBD2,17,TRBV4-1,TRBJ2-3,CASSQDWGLNLADTQYF
TRBD1,16,TRBV24-1,TRBJ2-5,CATSDFGDRVEETQYF
TRBD2,14,TRBV7-3,TRBJ2-3,CASSGLARSDTQYF
.,15,TRBV20-1,TRBJ1-2,CSARGFPEKNYGYTF
.,16,TRBV11-2,TRBJ2-6,CASSFGGGRGANVLTF
.,15,TRBV5-1,TRBJ1-1,CASSLNLGLNTEAFF
TRBD2,14,TRBV2,TRBJ2-1,CASTRGGINNEQFF
.,12,TRBV12-3/TRBV12-4,TRBJ2-1,CASTVLGNEQFF
.,16,TRBV20-1,TRBJ2-7,CSARADSLGLFYEQYF
TRBD2,15,TRBV24-1,TRBJ2-1,CATSIASGLYNEQFF
TRBD2,19,TRBV28,TRBJ2-7,CASSLPHPYSGRAGYEQYF
.,12,TRBV7-3,TRBJ1-2,CASSLGNSGYTF
TRBD2,15,TRBV4-2,TRBJ2-7,CASSQGEGGPYEQYF
TRBD1,15,TRBV6-2/TRBV6-3,TRBJ2-1,CASSKGTGRYNEQFF
.,16,TRBV11-1,TRBJ1-1,CASSPGGKFRNTEAFF
TRBD1,15,TRBV5-1,TRBJ2-2,CASRLDRDGTGELFF
.,14,TRBV12-3/TRBV12-4,TRBJ1-3,CASSLMGGGNTIYF
TRBD1,14,TRBV15,TRBJ2-1,CATRGTGVYNEQFF
.,16,TRBV19,TRBJ1-5,CASSIDGGTGNQPQHF
TRBD2,13,TRBV20-1,TRBJ2-3,CSAGLAGSDTQYF
.,13,TRBV7-9,TRBJ2-7,CASSARHTYEQYF
.,15,TRBV5-1,TRBJ1-6,CASSLLTGNNSPLHF
.,12,TRBV6-1,TRBJ2-2,CASRTPTGELFF
TRBD2,16,TRBV6-2/TRBV6-3,TRBJ2-1,CASNPGSGSSYNEQFF
.,12,TRBV2,TRBJ1-2,CASSPGSWGYTF
.,15,TRBV7-9,TRBJ2-7,CASSLEIGQTYEQYF
.,15,TRBV15,TRBJ1-5,CATSTSGTTNQPQHF
TRBD1,15,TRBV7-2,TRBJ1-2,CASSSLDRSNYGYTF
TRBD2,16,TRBV29-1,TRBJ2-3,CSVEGEGRGGRDTQYF
.,12,TRBV4-1,TRBJ2-1,CASSEERDEQFF
.,13,TRBV20-1,TRBJ1-2,CSATPPANYGYTF
.,15,TRBV20-1,TRBJ1-1,CSARPGDNPRTEAFF
TRBD2,15,TRBV29-1,TRBJ2-1,CSVVPSGRAYNEQFF
.,15,TRBV5-5,TRBJ1-1,CASSIDGVMETEAFF
TRBD2,15,TRBV30,TRBJ2-3,CAWSAGGVRADTQYF